This T cell receptor beta chain comes out of a study of neurological immune-mediated disorders. Germline V CDR1 and CDR2: SGHRS, YFSETQ. The CDR3 contains 13 residues. Between the trimmed V and J ends, which lost 0 bases and 0 bases, there was a span of 3 bases. A 10-nucleotide random UMI tagged transcripts in template-switch 5'RACE cDNA synthesis. A single run covered 15-18 subjects with over 200 million TCR-beta sequences. TCRdb re-called the 5' RACE reads with MiXCR, one entry per CDR3 protein. The repertoire holds tens of thousands of distinct CDR3 sequences, approximately 10% seen once, with 1.5% to 2% in the top ten. In this sample, this clonotype turned up many times.

This TCR came from a man between 60 and 75 years old in good health. The gene calls are TRBV5-1 and TRBJ1-1; D is uncertain. Material: PBMCs. The CDR3 region is CASSLDVNTEAFF. CDR3 sequence (DNA): TGCGCCAGCAGCTTGGACGTGAACACTGAAGCTTTCTTT.